The 11 T cell receptor beta chains listed next were all sequenced from one sample in a study of cytomegalovirus exposure and HLA in healthy donors (dated 2017 in TCRdb). Library preparation used the immunoSEQ multiplex PCR assay. TCRdb obtained this table from immuneACCESS and retained in-frame rearrangements with V and J assigned. These tables miss some clones; where compared with another copy, unresolved V genes account for less than half of the shortfall, and the remainder is unexplained. Within this sample are around 52,000 clones, with approximately 95% of them counted one time only. The ten largest clonotypes hold 5.8% of the sample. Input material: PBMCs. The receptor set was obtained from a woman between 18 and 30 years old in good health and CMV-seronegative.

This chain connects TRBV18 to TRBJ1-5; TRBD1 matches at 9 bases. CDR1 KGHSH and CDR2 LQKENI come from the germline V gene. The CDR3 totals 15 residues. V was clipped by 1 base and J by 3 bases; unmatched bases: 1. CDR3 sequence: CASSPRTGDNQPQHF. The CDR3 nucleotides read TGTGCCAGCTCACCACGGACAGGGGACAATCAGCCCCAGCATTTT.

This clone was counted once. The chain joins TRBV6-4 to TRBJ2-1, with a weak D call TRBD2 (7 bases). Between the trimmed V and J ends, which lost 5 bases and 9 bases, there was a span of 17 bases. This CDR3 contains 14 residues. CDR1 and CDR2 (germline): MRHNA, SNTAGT. CDR3 in amino acids: CASSNTGGLGEQFF. The DNA for the CDR3 is TGTGCCAGCAGTAATACGGGGGGCCTGGGTGAGCAGTTCTTC.

The genes are TRBV6-5 and TRBJ1-2; D is perhaps TRBD1 (6 bases). The CDR3 consists of 14 residues. The germline V and J ends were trimmed by 2 bases and 6 bases, with 13 bases remaining between them. In germline, CDR1 is MNHEY, CDR2 SVGAGI. CDR3 in amino acids: CASSYNGGRDGYTF. CDR3 nucleotide sequence: TGTGCCAGCAGTTACAACGGGGGGCGTGATGGCTACACCTTC.

The J gene is TRBJ2-3, the V gene TRBV5-1, with D perhaps TRBD1 (6 bases). With 1 base removed from V and 7 bases from J, the gap between germline ends came to 10 bases. This CDR3 contains 13 residues. Germline CDR1 is SGHRS and CDR2 is YFSETQ. This CDR3 is CASSLRDTNTQYF. The CDR3 DNA reads TGCGCCAGCAGCTTGCGGGACACGAATACGCAGTATTTT.

The chain is built from TRBV7-2 and TRBJ2-4, with 8 positions matching TRBD2. The CDR3 totals 15 residues. Germline loops: CDR1 SGHTA, CDR2 FQGNSA. Losses at the gene ends were 2 bases for V and 10 bases for J; bases not matched to a gene: 10. The CDR3 loop reads CASSLFSGGTGIQYF. The CDR3 nucleotides are TGTGCCAGCAGCTTATTTTCGGGGGGGACCGGGATTCAGTACTTC.

This clone was picked up a small number of times. V gene TRBV7-2 combines with J gene TRBJ1-2; D not certain. CDR1 is SGHTA, CDR2 FQGNSA, per germline. V was shortened by 5 bases and J by 8 bases, with 12 bases between the two germline ends. CDR3 length: 12 residues. CDR3 in DNA: TGTGCCAGCAGCCAAGACCTCAGGGGCTACACCTTC. Protein: CASSQDLRGYTF. Full variable domain (outside the CDR3, taken from reference TRBV7-2 and TRBJ1-2): GAGVSQSPSNKVTEKGKDVELRCDPISGHTALYWYRQSLGQGLEFLIYFQGNSAPDKSGLPSDRFSAERTGGSVSTLTIQRTQQEDSAVYLCASSQDLRGYTFGSGTRLTVV.

J is TRBJ2-7 and V is TRBV21-1; TRBD1 was called by the table and not checked on the DNA. TRBV21-1 has pseudogene status. The CDR3 is 15 amino acids. The CDR3 region is CASSTRQGLSYEQYV. The CDR3 DNA reads TGTGCCAGCAGCACCAGACAGGGACTCTCCTACGAGCAGTACGTC.

The rearrangement joins TRBV18 to TRBJ2-7; unclear D gene. Germline CDR1 reads KGHSH; CDR2 reads LQKENI. V was shortened by 1 base and J by 3 bases, with 10 bases between the two germline ends. The CDR3 is made up of 14 amino acids. For the CDR3, the DNA is TGTGCCAGCTCACCACAGACGGGTAACTACGAGCAGTACGTC. Translated, it gives CASSPQTGNYEQYV.

This chain links TRBV5-6 with TRBJ2-7, with a possible D match to TRBD2 (5 bases). V was shortened by 2 bases and J by 2 bases, with 20 bases between the two germline ends. The CDR3 contains 17 residues. Per the germline V gene, CDR1 is SGHDT and CDR2 is YYEEEE. The DNA of the CDR3 is TGTGCCAGCAGCTTATTATTCTGGTTGCGGGTCGCCTACGAGCAGTACGTC. Its translation: CASSLLFWLRVAYEQYV.

The V and J genes are TRBV19 and TRBJ2-3; 14 bases are a match to TRBD2. The CDR3 is 18 residues long. The junction had 8 bases not matched to a gene; V was cut back by 4 bases and J by 2 bases. CDR1 is LNHDA and CDR2 is SQIVND in the germline V gene (reference sequence). In DNA form, the CDR3 reads TGTGCCAGTAGTACCCCTGGGACTAGCGGGGGAAACACAGATACGCAGTATTTT. Amino acid sequence: CASSTPGTSGGNTDTQYF.

The rearrangement joins TRBV19 to TRBJ1-5; the D gene is possibly TRBD1 (6 bases). This CDR3 is built from 15 residues. The V gene's germline CDR1 is LNHDA and CDR2 SQIVND (reference sequence). The V and J ends lost 10 bases and 0 bases respectively, with 16 bases between them. The CDR3 is CATTGQLYSNQPQHF. CDR3 sequence (DNA): TGTGCCACCACCGGACAGCTTTATAGCAATCAGCCCCAGCATTTT.